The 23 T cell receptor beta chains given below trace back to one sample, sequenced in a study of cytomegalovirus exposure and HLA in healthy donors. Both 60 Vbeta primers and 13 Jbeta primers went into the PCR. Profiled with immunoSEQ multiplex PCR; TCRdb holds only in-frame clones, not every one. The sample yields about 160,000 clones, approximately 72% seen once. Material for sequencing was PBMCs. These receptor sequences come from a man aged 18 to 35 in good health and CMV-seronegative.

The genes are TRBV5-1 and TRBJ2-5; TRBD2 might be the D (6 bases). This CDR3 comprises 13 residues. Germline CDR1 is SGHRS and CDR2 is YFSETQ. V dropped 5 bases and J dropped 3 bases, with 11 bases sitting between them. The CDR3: CASREEGKETQYF. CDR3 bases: TGCGCCAGCAGGGAGGAGGGTAAAGAGACCCAGTACTTC.

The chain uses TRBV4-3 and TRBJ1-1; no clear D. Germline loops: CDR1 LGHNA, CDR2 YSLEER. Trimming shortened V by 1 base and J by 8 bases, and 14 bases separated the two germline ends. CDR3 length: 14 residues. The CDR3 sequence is CASSQGPPIGEAFF. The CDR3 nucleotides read TGCGCCAGCAGCCAAGGGCCCCCAATCGGGGAAGCTTTCTTT.

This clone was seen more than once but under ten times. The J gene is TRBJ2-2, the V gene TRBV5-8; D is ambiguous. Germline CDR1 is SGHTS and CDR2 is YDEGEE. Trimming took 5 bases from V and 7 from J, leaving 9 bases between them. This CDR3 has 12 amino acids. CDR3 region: CASSIDVGELFF. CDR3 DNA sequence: TGTGCCAGCAGTATAGATGTCGGGGAGCTGTTTTTT.

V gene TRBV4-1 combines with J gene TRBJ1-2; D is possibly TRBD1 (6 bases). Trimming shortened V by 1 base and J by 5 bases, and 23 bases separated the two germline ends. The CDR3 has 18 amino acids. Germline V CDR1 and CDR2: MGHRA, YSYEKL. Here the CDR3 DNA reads TGCGCCAGCAGCCAAGTGCTTAGTTCTGACAGGCCTAGATATGGCTACACCTTC. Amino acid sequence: CASSQVLSSDRPRYGYTF.

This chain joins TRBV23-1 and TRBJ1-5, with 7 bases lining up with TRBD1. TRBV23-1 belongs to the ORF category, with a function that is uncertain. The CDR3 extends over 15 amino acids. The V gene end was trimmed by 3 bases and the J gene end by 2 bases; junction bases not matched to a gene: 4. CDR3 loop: CASSHTDRGNQPQHF. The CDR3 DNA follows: TGCGCCAGCAGTCACACTGACAGGGGCAATCAGCCCCAGCATTTT.

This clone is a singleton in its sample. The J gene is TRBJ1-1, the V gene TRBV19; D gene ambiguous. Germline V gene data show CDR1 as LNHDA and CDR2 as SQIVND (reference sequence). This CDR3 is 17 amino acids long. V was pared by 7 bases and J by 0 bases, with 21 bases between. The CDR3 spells CASTPGLGGGMNTEAFF. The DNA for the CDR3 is TGTGCCAGTACCCCAGGACTTGGTGGTGGAATGAACACTGAAGCTTTCTTT.

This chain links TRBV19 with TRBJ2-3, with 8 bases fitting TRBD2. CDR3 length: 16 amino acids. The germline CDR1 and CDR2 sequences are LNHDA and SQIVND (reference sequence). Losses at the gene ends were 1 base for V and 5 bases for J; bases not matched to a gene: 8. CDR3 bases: TGTGCCAGTAGTATAGTAGGACGGGAGGGCCTAGATACGCAGTATTTT. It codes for CASSIVGREGLDTQYF.

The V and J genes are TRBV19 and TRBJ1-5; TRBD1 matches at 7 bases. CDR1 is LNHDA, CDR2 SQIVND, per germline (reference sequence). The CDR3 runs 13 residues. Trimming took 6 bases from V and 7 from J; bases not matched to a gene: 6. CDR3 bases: TGTGCCAGTAGGGAGGGGGCAAGGCAGCCCCAGCATTTT. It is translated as CASREGARQPQHF.

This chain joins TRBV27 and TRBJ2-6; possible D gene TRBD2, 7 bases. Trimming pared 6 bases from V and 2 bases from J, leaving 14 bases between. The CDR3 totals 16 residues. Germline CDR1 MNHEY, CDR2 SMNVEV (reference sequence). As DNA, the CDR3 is TGTGCCAGCAGGCCGAAAGGGGGGGCTGGGGCCAACGTCCTGACTTTC. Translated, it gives CASRPKGGAGANVLTF.

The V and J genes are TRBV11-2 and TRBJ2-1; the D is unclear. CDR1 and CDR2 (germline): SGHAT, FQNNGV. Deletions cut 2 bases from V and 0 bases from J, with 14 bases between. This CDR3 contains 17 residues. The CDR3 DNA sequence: TGTGCCAGCAGCTTAAATTTCGACTTTTCCTCCTACAATGAGCAGTTCTTC. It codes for CASSLNFDFSSYNEQFF.

This CDR3 reads CASSLDHNTEAFF. The CDR3 region has the DNA TGTGCCAGCAGCTTAGATCATAACACTGAAGCTTTCTTT. The chain joins TRBV11-3 to TRBJ1-1; D uncertain. The CDR3 sequence is 13 residues long. Trimming removed 0 bases at V and 2 bases at J, with 4 bases between. The germline gives CDR1 SGHNT, CDR2 YENEEA.

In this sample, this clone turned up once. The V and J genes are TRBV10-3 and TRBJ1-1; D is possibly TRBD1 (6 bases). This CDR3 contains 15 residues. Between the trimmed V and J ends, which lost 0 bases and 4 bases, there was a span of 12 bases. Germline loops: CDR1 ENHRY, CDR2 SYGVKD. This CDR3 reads CAISESKGDGTEAFF. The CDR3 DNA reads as TGTGCCATCAGTGAGTCGAAGGGGGATGGCACTGAAGCTTTCTTT.

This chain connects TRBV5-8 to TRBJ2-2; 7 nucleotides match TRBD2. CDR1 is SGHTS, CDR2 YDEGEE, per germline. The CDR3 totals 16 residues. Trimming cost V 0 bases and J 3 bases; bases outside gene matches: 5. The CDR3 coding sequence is TGTGCCAGCAGCTTGGCCGAGGCGGGGGACACCGGGGAGCTGTTTTTT. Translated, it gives CASSLAEAGDTGELFF.

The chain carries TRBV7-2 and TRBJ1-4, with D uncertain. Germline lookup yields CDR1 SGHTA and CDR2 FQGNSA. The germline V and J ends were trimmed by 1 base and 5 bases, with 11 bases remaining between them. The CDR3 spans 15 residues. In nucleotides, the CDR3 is TGTGCCAGCAGCTTAGACGGCGGCCTAAATGAAAAACTGTTTTTT. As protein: CASSLDGGLNEKLFF.

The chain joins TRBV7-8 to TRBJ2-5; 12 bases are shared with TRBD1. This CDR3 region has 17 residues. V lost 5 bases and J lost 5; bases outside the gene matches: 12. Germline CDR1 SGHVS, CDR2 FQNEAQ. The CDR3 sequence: CASSPRRDRGRGETQYF. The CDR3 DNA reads TGTGCCAGCAGCCCACGCCGGGACAGGGGGCGCGGGGAGACCCAGTACTTC.

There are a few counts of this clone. CDR3 in amino acids: CASSLGGLQLNEQFF. CDR3 bases: TGTGCCAGCAGCTTAGGGGGACTGCAGTTAAATGAGCAGTTCTTC. The chain links TRBV11-2 to TRBJ2-1, with TRBD2 as a possible D gene (6 bases). CDR1 is SGHAT and CDR2 is FQNNGV in the germline V gene. V lost 1 base, J lost 7 bases, and 14 bases lay in between. The CDR3 loop spans 15 amino acids.

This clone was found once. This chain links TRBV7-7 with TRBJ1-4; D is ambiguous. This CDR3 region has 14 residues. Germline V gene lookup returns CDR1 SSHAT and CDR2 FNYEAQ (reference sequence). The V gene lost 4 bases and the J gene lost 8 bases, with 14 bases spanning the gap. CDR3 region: CASSSARVPEKLFF. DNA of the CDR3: TGTGCCAGCAGCTCCGCCCGGGTCCCGGAAAAACTGTTTTTT.

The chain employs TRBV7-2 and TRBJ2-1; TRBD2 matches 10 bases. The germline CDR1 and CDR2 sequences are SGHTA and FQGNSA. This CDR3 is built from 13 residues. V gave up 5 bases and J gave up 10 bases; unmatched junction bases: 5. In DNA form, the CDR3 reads TGTGCCAGCAGCCAGCGGGAGGGCCGGGAGCAGTTCTTC. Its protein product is CASSQREGREQFF. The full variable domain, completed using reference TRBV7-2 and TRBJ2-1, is GAGVSQSPSNKVTEKGKDVELRCDPISGHTALYWYRQSLGQGLEFLIYFQGNSAPDKSGLPSDRFSAERTGGSVSTLTIQRTQQEDSAVYLCASSQREGREQFFGPGTRLTVL.

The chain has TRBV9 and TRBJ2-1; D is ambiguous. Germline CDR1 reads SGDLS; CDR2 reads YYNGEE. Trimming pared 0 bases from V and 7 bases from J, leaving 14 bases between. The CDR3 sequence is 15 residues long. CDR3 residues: CASSVATASVNEQFF. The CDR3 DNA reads TGTGCCAGCAGCGTAGCCACCGCCAGTGTGAATGAGCAGTTCTTC.

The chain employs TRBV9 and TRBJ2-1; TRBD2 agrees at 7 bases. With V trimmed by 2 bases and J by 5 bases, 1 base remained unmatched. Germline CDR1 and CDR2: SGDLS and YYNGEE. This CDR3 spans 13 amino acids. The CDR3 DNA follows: TGTGCCAGCAGCGTGGGACTAAACAATGAGCAGTTCTTC. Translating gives CASSVGLNNEQFF. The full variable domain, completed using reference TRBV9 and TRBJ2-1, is DSGVTQTPKHLITATGQRVTLRCSPRSGDLSVYWYQQSLDQGLQFLIQYYNGEERAKGNILERFSAQQFPDLHSELNLSSLELGDSALYFCASSVGLNNEQFFGPGTRLTVL.

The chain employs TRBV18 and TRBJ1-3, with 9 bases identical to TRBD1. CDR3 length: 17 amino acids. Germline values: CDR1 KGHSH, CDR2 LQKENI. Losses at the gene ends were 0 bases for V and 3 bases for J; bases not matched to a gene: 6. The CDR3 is CASSPPTGQGGGNTIYF. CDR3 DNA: TGTGCCAGCTCACCACCAACGGGACAGGGTGGTGGAAACACCATATATTTT.

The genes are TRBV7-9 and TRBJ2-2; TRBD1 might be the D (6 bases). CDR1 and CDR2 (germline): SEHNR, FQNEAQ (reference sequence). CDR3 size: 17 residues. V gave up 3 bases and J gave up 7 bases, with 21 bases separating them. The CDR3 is CASSFLGLKEGGGELFF. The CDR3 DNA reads TGTGCCAGCAGCTTTCTCGGATTGAAGGAAGGGGGCGGGGAGCTGTTTTTT.

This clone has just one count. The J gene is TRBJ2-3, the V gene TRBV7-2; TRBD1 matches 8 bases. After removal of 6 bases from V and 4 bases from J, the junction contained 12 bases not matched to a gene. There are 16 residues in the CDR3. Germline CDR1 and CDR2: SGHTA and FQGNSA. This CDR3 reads CASSFPGTGQADTQYF. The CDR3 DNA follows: TGTGCCAGCAGTTTCCCCGGGACAGGCCAGGCAGATACGCAGTATTTT.